This is a list of T cell receptor beta chains from one sample in a study of shared clonotypes between healthy human individuals. The assay was immunoSEQ multiplex PCR, and TCRdb's table has in-frame clones only and misses some. The table records about 1.5 million clones, about 96% of them present only once. Sequencing was performed on naive CD4+ T cells sorted from blood. The receptors derive from a man aged 25-45 years in good health. CDR3s include the opening cysteine and the closing phenylalanine or tryptophan. Fields, in order: V gene, D gene, J gene, clone size, CDR3 protein, CDR3 DNA. A D gene is named only where the DNA matches it firmly. Size tells how often a clone was seen (once, few, many) or the class of an expanded clone, and some rows leave it out.

>TRBV30|.|TRBJ2-7|.
CAWSVLGRRSGEQYF
TGTGCCTGGAGTGTATTGGGGCGGAGGTCGGGGGAGCAGTACTTC
>TRBV28|.|TRBJ1-5|.
CASTPGGNQPQHF
TGTGCCAGCACTCCTGGGGGCAATCAGCCCCAGCATTTT
>TRBV30|.|TRBJ2-5|.
CAWMEKSSGIPRKTQYF
TGTGCCTGGATGGAAAAAAGTTCGGGGATCCCCAGGAAGACCCAGTACTTC
>TRBV28|TRBD2|TRBJ2-1|.
CASGWRASGHGSSYNEQFF
TGTGCCAGCGGGTGGAGGGCTAGCGGGCATGGGAGCTCCTACAATGAGCAGTTCTTC
>TRBV5-4|.|TRBJ2-7|.
CASSFLGNYEQYF
TGTGCCAGCAGCTTTTTAGGGAACTACGAGCAGTACTTC
>TRBV28|TRBD2|TRBJ2-7|.
CASSLGLVRQYEQYF
TGTGCCAGCAGTCTCGGACTAGTCCGGCAATACGAGCAGTACTTC
>TRBV14|.|TRBJ2-7|.
CASSPAKDHYEQYF
TGTGCCAGCAGCCCAGCCAAGGATCACTACGAGCAGTACTTC
>TRBV18|.|TRBJ1-2|.
CASSPVPGHNYGYTF
TGTGCCAGCTCACCGGTTCCGGGACATAACTATGGCTACACCTTC
>TRBV10-3|.|TRBJ2-3|.
CAISDAADTQYF
TGTGCCATCAGTGATGCAGCAGATACGCAGTATTTT
>TRBV7-9|TRBD1|TRBJ2-7|.
CASSSGDPGQGLYEQYF
TGTGCCAGCAGCTCAGGGGATCCGGGACAGGGATTATACGAGCAGTACTTC
>TRBV28|TRBD1|TRBJ1-1|.
CASTLQGTRTEAFF
TGTGCCAGCACTTTACAGGGGACGAGGACTGAAGCTTTCTTT
>TRBV5-1|.|TRBJ2-7|once
CASSYTQGPYEQYF
TGCGCCAGCAGCTATACTCAAGGACCCTACGAGCAGTACTTC
>TRBV19|.|TRBJ1-5|.
CASKHIGRGTQPQHF
TGTGCCAGTAAGCACATAGGGAGGGGCACTCAGCCCCAGCATTTT
>TRBV2|.|TRBJ1-5|.
CASSLEGLTNQPQHF
TGTGCCAGCAGTCTAGAAGGGCTTACTAATCAGCCCCAGCATTTT
>TRBV28|TRBD2|TRBJ2-7|.
CASSSSGRANYEQYF
TGTGCCAGCAGTTCCAGCGGGAGGGCAAACTACGAGCAGTACTTC
>TRBV5-6|TRBD1|TRBJ1-2|.
CASSPWDRVYYGYTF
TGTGCCAGCAGCCCCTGGGACAGGGTTTACTATGGCTACACCTTC
>TRBV9|.|TRBJ2-3|.
CASTPGGGTTQYF
TGTGCCAGCACCCCTGGGGGAGGAACTACGCAGTATTTT
>TRBV28|.|TRBJ2-7|.
CASSFGVYEQYF
TGTGCCAGCAGTTTTGGGGTATACGAGCAGTACTTC
>TRBV29-1|TRBD2|TRBJ2-5|.
CSAPGGLAGKETQYF
TGCAGCGCCCCGGGGGGACTAGCGGGAAAGGAGACCCAGTACTTC
>TRBV7-3|.|TRBJ1-1|.
CASSSGTSPTEAFF
TGTGCCAGCAGCTCCGGGACATCGCCCACTGAAGCTTTCTTT
>TRBV30|TRBD2|TRBJ2-7|.
CASDGAGGPSEQYF
TGTGCCTCTGACGGAGCGGGAGGGCCCTCCGAGCAGTACTTC
>TRBV6-1|TRBD1|TRBJ2-1|.
CASSPDRAGNEQFF
TGTGCCAGCAGTCCCGACAGGGCGGGCAATGAGCAGTTCTTC
>TRBV7-6|.|TRBJ1-3|.
CASSLVVPNSGNTIYF
TGTGCCAGCAGCTTGGTAGTACCCAACTCTGGAAACACCATATATTTT